This T cell receptor (beta chain) was recorded in a study of shared clonotypes between healthy human individuals. CDR1 and CDR2 (germline): GTSNPN, SVGIG (reference sequence). With 2 bases clipped from V and 2 bases from J, the junction kept 5 bases outside the gene matches. The CDR3 contains 14 residues. For each subset, genomic DNA was distributed in equal portions over several immunoSEQ plates. As handled by the study authors: There were no quality scores in the junction-only immunoSEQ sequences, so filtering differed. Using immunoSEQ multiplex PCR, the repertoire was profiled, and TCRdb retains in-frame clones only, with some absent. That table furnishes V, J and clone size, whereas the DNA furnished D and trimming. Of more than 400,000 clones in the sample, more than 65% were seen once.

Sequenced: PBMCs. This receptor was obtained from a woman in her thirties or forties in good health. Some clones in this sample may be carry-over from other donors' samples. The rearrangement joins TRBV30 to TRBJ1-1; TRBD1 agrees at 7 bases. CDR3 sequence reads: CAWSKQGSNTEAFF. DNA of the CDR3: TGTGCCTGGAGTAAACAGGGGTCCAACACTGAAGCTTTCTTT.